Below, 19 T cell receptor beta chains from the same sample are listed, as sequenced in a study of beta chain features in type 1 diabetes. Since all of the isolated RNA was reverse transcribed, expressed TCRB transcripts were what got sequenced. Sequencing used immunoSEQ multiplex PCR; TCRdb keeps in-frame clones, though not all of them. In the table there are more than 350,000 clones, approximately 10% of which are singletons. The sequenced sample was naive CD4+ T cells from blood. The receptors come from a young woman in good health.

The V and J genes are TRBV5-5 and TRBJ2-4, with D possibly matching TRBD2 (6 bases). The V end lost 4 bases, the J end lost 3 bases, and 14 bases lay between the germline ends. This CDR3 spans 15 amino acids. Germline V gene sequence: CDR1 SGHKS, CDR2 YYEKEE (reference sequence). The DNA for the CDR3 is TGTGCCAGCAGCCCACTGGCGGGGAACAAAAACATTCAGTACTTC. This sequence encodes CASSPLAGNKNIQYF.

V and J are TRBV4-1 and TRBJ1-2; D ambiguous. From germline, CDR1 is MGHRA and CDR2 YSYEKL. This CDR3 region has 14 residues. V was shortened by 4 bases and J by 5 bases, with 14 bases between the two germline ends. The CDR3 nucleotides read TGCGCCAGCAGCCGATCCTCGGACGGTTATGGCTACACCTTC. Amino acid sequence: CASSRSSDGYGYTF.

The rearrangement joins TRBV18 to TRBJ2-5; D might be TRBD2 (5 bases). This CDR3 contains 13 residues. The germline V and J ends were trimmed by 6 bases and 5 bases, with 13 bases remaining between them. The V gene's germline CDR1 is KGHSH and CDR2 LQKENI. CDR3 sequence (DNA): TGTGCCAGCTCCCGGGCGGGCGAGGAGACCCAGTACTTC. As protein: CASSRAGEETQYF.

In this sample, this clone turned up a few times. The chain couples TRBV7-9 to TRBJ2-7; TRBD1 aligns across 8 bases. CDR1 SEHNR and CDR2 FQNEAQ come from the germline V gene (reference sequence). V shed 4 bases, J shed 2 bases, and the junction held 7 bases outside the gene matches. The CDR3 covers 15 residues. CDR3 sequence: CASSYALDRAYEQYF. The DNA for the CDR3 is TGTGCCAGCAGCTACGCTCTGGACAGGGCCTACGAGCAGTACTTC.

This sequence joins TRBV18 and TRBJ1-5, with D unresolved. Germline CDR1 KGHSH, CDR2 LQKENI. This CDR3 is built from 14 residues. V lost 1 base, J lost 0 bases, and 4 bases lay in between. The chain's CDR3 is CASSPLDSNQPQHF. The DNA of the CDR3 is TGTGCCAGCTCACCACTCGATAGCAATCAGCCCCAGCATTTT. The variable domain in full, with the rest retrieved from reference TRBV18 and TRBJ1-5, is NAGVMQNPRHLVRRRGQEARLRCSPMKGHSHVYWYRQLPEEGLKFMVYLQKENIIDESGMPKERFSAEFPKEGPSILRIQQVVRGDSAAYFCASSPLDSNQPQHFGDGTRLSIL.

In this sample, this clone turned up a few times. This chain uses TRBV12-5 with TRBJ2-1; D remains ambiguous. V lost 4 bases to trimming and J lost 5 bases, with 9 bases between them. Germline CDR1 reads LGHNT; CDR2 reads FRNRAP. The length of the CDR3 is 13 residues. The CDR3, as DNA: TGTGCTAGTGGTTCCCTCAAGCACAATGAGCAGTTCTTC. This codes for CASGSLKHNEQFF.

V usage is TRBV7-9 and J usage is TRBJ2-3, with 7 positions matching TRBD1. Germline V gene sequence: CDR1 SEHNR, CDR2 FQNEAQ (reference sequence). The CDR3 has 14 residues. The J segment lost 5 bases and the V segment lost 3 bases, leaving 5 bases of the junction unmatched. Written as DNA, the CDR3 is TGTGCCAGCAGCTTCCGGGACAGAGGAGATACGCAGTATTTT. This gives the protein CASSFRDRGDTQYF.

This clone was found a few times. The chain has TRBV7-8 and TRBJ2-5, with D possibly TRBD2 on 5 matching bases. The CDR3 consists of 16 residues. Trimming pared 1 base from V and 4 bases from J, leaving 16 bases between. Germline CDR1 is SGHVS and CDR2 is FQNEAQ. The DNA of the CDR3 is TGTGCCAGCAGCTTAGGGGCCAGGACCGAGGGAGAGACCCAGTACTTC. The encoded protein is CASSLGARTEGETQYF.

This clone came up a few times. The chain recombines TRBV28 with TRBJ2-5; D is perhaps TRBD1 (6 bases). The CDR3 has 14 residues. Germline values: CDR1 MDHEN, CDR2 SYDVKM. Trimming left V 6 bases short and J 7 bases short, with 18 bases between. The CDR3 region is CASSLRAGGATQYF. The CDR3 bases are TGTGCCAGCAGCCTCAGGGCTGGGGGCGCGACCCAGTACTTC.

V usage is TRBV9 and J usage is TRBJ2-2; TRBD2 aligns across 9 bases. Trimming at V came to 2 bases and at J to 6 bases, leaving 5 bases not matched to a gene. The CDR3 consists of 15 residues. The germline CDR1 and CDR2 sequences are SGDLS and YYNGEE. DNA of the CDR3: TGTGCCAGCAGCGTCCTAGCGGGAAAGGCCGGGGAGCTGTTTTTT. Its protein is CASSVLAGKAGELFF.

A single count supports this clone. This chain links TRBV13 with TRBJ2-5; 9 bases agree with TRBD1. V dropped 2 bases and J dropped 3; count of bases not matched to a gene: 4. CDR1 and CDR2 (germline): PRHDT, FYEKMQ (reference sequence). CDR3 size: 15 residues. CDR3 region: CASSLTGTGKETQYF. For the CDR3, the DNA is TGTGCCAGCAGCTTAACCGGGACAGGGAAAGAGACCCAGTACTTC.

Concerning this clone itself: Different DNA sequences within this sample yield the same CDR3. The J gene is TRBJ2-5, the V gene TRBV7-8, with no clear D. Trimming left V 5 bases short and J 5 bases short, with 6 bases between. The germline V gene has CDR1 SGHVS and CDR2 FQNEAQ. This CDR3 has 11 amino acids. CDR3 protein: CASSLQETQYF. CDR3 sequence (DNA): TGTGCCAGCAGCCTCCAGGAGACCCAGTACTTC.

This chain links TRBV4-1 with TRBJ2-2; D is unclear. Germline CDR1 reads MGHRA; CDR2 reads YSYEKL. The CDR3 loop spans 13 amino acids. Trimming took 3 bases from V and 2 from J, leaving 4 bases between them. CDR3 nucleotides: TGCGCCAGCAGCCAGCTTAACACCGGGGAGCTGTTTTTT. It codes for CASSQLNTGELFF.

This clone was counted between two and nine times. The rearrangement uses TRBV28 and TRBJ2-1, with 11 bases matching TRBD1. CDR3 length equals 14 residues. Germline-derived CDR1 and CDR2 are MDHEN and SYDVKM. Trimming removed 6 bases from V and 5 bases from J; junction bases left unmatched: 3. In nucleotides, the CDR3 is TGTGCCAGCAGGTGGACAGGGGGCAACAATGAGCAGTTCTTC. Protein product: CASRWTGGNNEQFF.

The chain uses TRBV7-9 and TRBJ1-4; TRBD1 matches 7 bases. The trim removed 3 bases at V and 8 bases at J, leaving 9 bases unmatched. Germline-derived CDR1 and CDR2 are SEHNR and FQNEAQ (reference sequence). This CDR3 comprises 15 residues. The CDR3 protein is CASSLSHLQGEKLFF. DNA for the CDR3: TGTGCCAGCAGCTTGTCGCATTTACAGGGGGAAAAACTGTTTTTT.

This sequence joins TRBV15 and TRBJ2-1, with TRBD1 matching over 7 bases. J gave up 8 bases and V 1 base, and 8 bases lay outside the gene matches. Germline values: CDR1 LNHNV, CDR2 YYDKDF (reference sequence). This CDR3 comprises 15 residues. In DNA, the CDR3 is TGTGCCACCAGCAGAGGCCCGACAGGGATCGATGAGCAGTTCTTC. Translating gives CATSRGPTGIDEQFF.

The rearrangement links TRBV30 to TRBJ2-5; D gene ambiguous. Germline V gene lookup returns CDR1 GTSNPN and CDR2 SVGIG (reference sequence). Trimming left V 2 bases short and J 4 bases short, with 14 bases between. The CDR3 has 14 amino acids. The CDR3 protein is CAWSPLQVSETQYF. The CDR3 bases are TGTGCCTGGAGTCCCCTCCAGGTTTCAGAGACCCAGTACTTC.

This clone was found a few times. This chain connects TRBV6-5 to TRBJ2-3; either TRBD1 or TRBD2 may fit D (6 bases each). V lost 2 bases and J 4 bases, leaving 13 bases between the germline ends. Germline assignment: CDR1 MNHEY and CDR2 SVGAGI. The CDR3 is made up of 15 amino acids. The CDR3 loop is CASSYRGAGADTQYF. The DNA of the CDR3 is TGTGCCAGCAGTTACAGGGGGGCCGGAGCAGATACGCAGTATTTT.

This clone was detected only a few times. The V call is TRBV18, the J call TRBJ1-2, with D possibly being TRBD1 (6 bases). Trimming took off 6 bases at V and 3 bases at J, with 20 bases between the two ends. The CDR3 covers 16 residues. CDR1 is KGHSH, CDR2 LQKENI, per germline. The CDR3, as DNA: TGTGCCAGCTCTTTCAGTTCGACAGGACTCGACTATGGCTACACCTTC. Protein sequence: CASSFSSTGLDYGYTF.